Presented here are 30 T cell receptor beta chains from one specimen sequenced in a study of blood T cell repertoires in COVID-19. Data came from immunoSEQ multiplex PCR; TCRdb stores just in-frame clones and leaves some out. The sample records some 74,000 clones, approximately 90% being singletons. Sequencing was carried out using peripheral blood. The receptors originated from a woman aged 80 or over with acute or convalescent COVID-19.

The rearrangement uses TRBV18 and TRBJ1-1, with a possible D match to TRBD1 (6 bases). V shed 3 bases and J shed 4 bases, with 21 bases lying between them. The CDR3 runs 17 residues. Germline lookup yields CDR1 KGHSH and CDR2 LQKENI. The CDR3 protein is CASSPTGGGAITTEAFF. For the CDR3, the DNA is TGTGCCAGCTCACCGACGGGTGGGGGGGCGATTACCACTGAAGCTTTCTTT.

V usage is TRBV19 and J usage is TRBJ2-1; D is ambiguous. Trimming pared 3 bases from V and 9 bases from J, leaving 6 bases between. The CDR3 has 11 residues. Looked up from germline, CDR1 is LNHDA and CDR2 is SQIVND (reference sequence). As DNA, the CDR3 is TGTGCCAGTAGTATCGAGTTTGAGCAGTTCTTC. It encodes CASSIEFEQFF.

This chain connects TRBV20-1 to TRBJ2-3; tentatively, D is TRBD1 (5 bases). Germline CDR1 DFQATT, CDR2 SNEGSKA (reference sequence). There are 10 residues in the CDR3. Trimming took 7 bases from V and 5 from J, leaving 7 bases between them. CDR3 bases: TGCAGTGTAGGGGAAGATACGCAGTATTTT. It encodes CSVGEDTQYF.

A remark on this clone: Germline and junction disagree at one end, which may indicate a read error. The chain carries TRBV5-1 and TRBJ2-3; tentatively, D is TRBD1 (6 bases). CDR1 is SGHRS, CDR2 YFSETQ, per germline. The CDR3 totals 16 residues. CDR3 sequence: CASRLGTTSSTDTQYF. The CDR3 DNA reads TGCGCCAGCAGATTGGGGACAACGTCTAGCACAGATACGCAGTATTTT.

Only a few counts were recorded for this clone. The V and J genes are TRBV29-1 and TRBJ2-1; D is perhaps TRBD1 (6 bases). CDR1 is SQVTM and CDR2 is ANQGSEA in the germline V gene. Trimming took off 5 bases at V and 0 bases at J, with 17 bases between the two ends. The length of the CDR3 is 16 residues. As DNA, the CDR3 is TGCAGCGTTCGCCGCGTGAACAGGGACTCCTACAATGAGCAGTTCTTC. As protein: CSVRRVNRDSYNEQFF.

This clone was observed a single time. The V gene is TRBV6-2 or TRBV6-3, the J gene TRBJ2-1; the D is unclear. The CDR3 is 13 residues long. The V and J ends lost 5 bases and 5 bases respectively, with 10 bases between them. Germline V gene data show CDR1 as MNHEY and CDR2 as SVGEGT. In nucleotides, the CDR3 is TGTGCCAGCAGTCCCCGTCTAAACAATGAGCAGTTCTTC. Its translation is CASSPRLNNEQFF.

J is TRBJ2-1 and V is TRBV7-2; the D gene is possibly TRBD2 (5 bases). V gave up 5 bases and J gave up 4 bases, with 18 bases separating them. The CDR3 extends over 16 amino acids. Germline V gene sequence: CDR1 SGHTA, CDR2 FQGNSA. The CDR3 nucleotides are TGTGCCAGCAGCCCGAGTAGCGTTATGGGGTACAATGAGCAGTTCTTC. This encodes CASSPSSVMGYNEQFF.

V gene TRBV5-1 combines with J gene TRBJ2-3; D is ambiguous. The CDR3 length is 15 residues. Germline V gives CDR1 SGHRS, CDR2 YFSETQ. V dropped 0 bases and J dropped 2 bases, with 10 bases sitting between them. CDR3 nucleotide sequence: TGCGCCAGCAGCTTGGCTGGAGTCTTCACAGATACGCAGTATTTT. As protein: CASSLAGVFTDTQYF.

This rearrangement joins TRBV4-2 to TRBJ2-5; 7 positions agree with TRBD2. Germline V gene lookup returns CDR1 LGHNA and CDR2 YNFKEQ. This CDR3 is built from 15 residues. Germline trimming cut 3 bases from V and 3 bases from J; bases unmatched to any gene: 7. CDR3 sequence: CASSQHLAEKETQYF. The DNA for the CDR3 is TGTGCCAGCAGCCAGCACCTAGCGGAAAAAGAGACCCAGTACTTC.

The chain links TRBV5-6 to TRBJ2-1, with D perhaps matching TRBD2 (7 bases). The CDR3 is 14 amino acids. Germline V lookup: CDR1 SGHDT, CDR2 YYEEEE. V was clipped by 7 bases and J by 7 bases, with 18 bases between them. For the CDR3, the DNA is TGTGCCAGCGGAGGGGGGGCAGGTTGGAATGAGCAGTTCTTC. Encoded protein: CASGGGAGWNEQFF.

The chain joins TRBV28 to TRBJ1-5, with TRBD1 identical over 10 bases. V was clipped by 7 bases and J by 7 bases; unmatched bases: 1. Germline CDR1 and CDR2: MDHEN and SYDVKM. The CDR3 is 12 residues long. The CDR3 here is CASKTGGQPQHF. The CDR3 nucleotides read TGTGCCAGCAAGACAGGGGGCCAGCCCCAGCATTTT.

The chain recombines TRBV9 with TRBJ2-1, with a possible D match to TRBD2 (7 bases). Trimming shortened V by 0 bases and J by 5 bases, and 15 bases separated the two germline ends. CDR1 is SGDLS, CDR2 YYNGEE, per germline. CDR3 length: 16 residues. As DNA, the CDR3 is TGTGCCAGCAGCGTAGCTACAGGGACTACCGACAATGAGCAGTTCTTC. The encoded protein is CASSVATGTTDNEQFF.

The CDR3 DNA reads TGTGCCATCAGTGGCCCGCGGCAGGGCGGCGGGGAGCTGTTTTTT. Translated: CAISGPRQGGGELFF. The chain uses TRBV10-3 and TRBJ2-2, with a weak D call TRBD1 (5 bases). Per germline, CDR1 ENHRY and CDR2 SYGVKD. This CDR3 has 15 residues. The V gene lost 4 bases and the J gene lost 7 bases, with 16 bases spanning the gap.

This sequence joins TRBV10-3 and TRBJ2-1, with D possibly matching TRBD2 (6 bases). V was cut by 4 bases and J by 8 bases, with 18 bases left in between. This CDR3 comprises 15 residues. The germline V gene has CDR1 ENHRY and CDR2 SYGVKD. The DNA for the CDR3 is TGTGCCATCAGTGGTTTGGCGGGGCCAGCCCATGAGCAGTTCTTC. Residues: CAISGLAGPAHEQFF.

The chain has TRBV5-5 and TRBJ2-3; 7 bases align to TRBD1. The CDR3 extends over 18 amino acids. Trimming removed 1 base from V and 6 bases from J; junction bases left unmatched: 17. Germline lookup yields CDR1 SGHKS and CDR2 YYEKEE (reference sequence). For the CDR3, the DNA is TGTGCCAGCAGCTTGACCAGGGACAGAACCCGGGTAGGGGATACGCAGTATTTT. Amino acids: CASSLTRDRTRVGDTQYF.

This clone was seen more than once but under ten times. The chain recombines TRBV3-1 (or the pseudogene TRBV3-2) with TRBJ1-1, with D possibly being TRBD1 (5 bases). Trimming cost V 2 bases and J 2 bases, with 9 bases left between them. CDR1 LGHDT and CDR2 YNNKEL come from the germline V gene (reference sequence). CDR3 size: 14 residues. CDR3 region: CASSQRGGNTEAFF. CDR3 sequence (DNA): TGTGCCAGCAGCCAACGGGGGGGAAACACTGAAGCTTTCTTT.

A few counts support this clone. The DNA for the CDR3 is TGCAGCGCCTGGGACAGGGGCGGCACTGAAGCTTTCTTT. It yields the protein CSAWDRGGTEAFF. The chain has TRBV29-1 and TRBJ1-1, with TRBD1 matching 10 bases. J lost 4 bases, V lost 7 bases, and 6 bases had no gene match. The CDR3 is 13 residues long. In germline, CDR1 is SQVTM, CDR2 ANQGSEA.

The V and J genes are TRBV5-1 and TRBJ1-4; TRBD1 aligns across 8 bases. The V gene's germline CDR1 is SGHRS and CDR2 YFSETQ. V dropped 4 bases and J dropped 3; count of bases not matched to a gene: 11. The CDR3 runs to 17 residues. The DNA of the CDR3 is TGCGCCAGCAGCCCTGGACAGGGAATAAGTTCTAATGAAAAACTGTTTTTT. Amino acid sequence: CASSPGQGISSNEKLFF. The full variable domain, its missing parts supplied by reference TRBV5-1 and TRBJ1-4, is KAGVTQTPRYLIKTRGQQVTLSCSPISGHRSVSWYQQTPGQGLQFLFEYFSETQRNKGNFPGRFSGRQFSNSRSEMNVSTLELGDSALYLCASSPGQGISSNEKLFFGSGTQLSVL.

The chain carries TRBV6-5 and TRBJ2-3; 8 bases agree with TRBD2. J gave up 4 bases and V 5 bases, and 8 bases lay outside the gene matches. The CDR3 covers 15 residues. Germline values: CDR1 MNHEY, CDR2 SVGAGI. The CDR3 reads CASSRGGYHADTQYF. The CDR3 nucleotides are TGTGCCAGCAGTCGGGGGGGGTATCATGCAGATACGCAGTATTTT.

This chain uses TRBV30 with TRBJ2-3; D possibly corresponds to TRBD1 (6 bases). CDR1 GTSNPN and CDR2 SVGIG come from the germline V gene (reference sequence). The CDR3 extends over 17 amino acids. V lost 0 bases to trimming and J lost 4 bases, with 20 bases between them. CDR3 sequence (DNA): TGTGCCTGGAGTGTAAGGTCTCCAGGGGTTTGGGCAGATACGCAGTATTTT. Translation gives CAWSVRSPGVWADTQYF.

The J gene is TRBJ1-2, the V gene TRBV7-2; TRBD1 matches at 8 bases. J was trimmed by 10 bases and V by 1 base; bases with no gene match: 17. Germline loops: CDR1 SGHTA, CDR2 FQGNSA. This CDR3 comprises 17 residues. CDR3 sequence: CASSLEVRGRRGVTYTF. CDR3 DNA sequence: TGTGCCAGCAGCTTAGAAGTCAGGGGGCGCAGGGGGGTCACCTACACCTTC.

V and J are TRBV4-3 and TRBJ1-6, with a possible D match to TRBD1 (5 bases). The CDR3 runs to 16 residues. Per the germline V gene, CDR1 is LGHNA and CDR2 is YSLEER. V gave up 1 base and J gave up 3 bases, with 10 bases separating them. CDR3 sequence: CASSQGTRVYNSPLHF. CDR3 bases: TGCGCCAGCAGCCAAGGAACCAGGGTCTATAATTCACCCCTCCACTTT.

This clone was found once. The chain joins TRBV4-2 to TRBJ1-1, with 7 bases lining up with TRBD1. Trimming cost V 4 bases and J 6 bases; bases outside gene matches: 5. Germline CDR1 is LGHNA and CDR2 is YNFKEQ. The CDR3 is 13 residues long. The DNA of the CDR3 is TGTGCCAGCAGCCGCAACCAGGGGGCTGAAGCTTTCTTT. Protein product: CASSRNQGAEAFF.

The chain uses TRBV9 and TRBJ2-1; TRBD2 matches at 7 bases. Trimming took 0 bases from V and 5 from J; bases not matched to a gene: 8. This CDR3 contains 16 residues. Looked up from germline, CDR1 is SGDLS and CDR2 is YYNGEE. The DNA of the CDR3 is TGTGCCAGCAGCGTAGTAGCAGCGGGGCCGAACAATGAGCAGTTCTTC. Its protein product is CASSVVAAGPNNEQFF.

The chain joins TRBV5-1 to TRBJ2-3; 8 positions match TRBD2. After removal of 3 bases from V and 1 base from J, the junction contained 7 bases not matched to a gene. The germline V gene has CDR1 SGHRS and CDR2 YFSETQ. This CDR3 spans 16 amino acids. CDR3 loop: CASSSRAREGTDTQYF. As DNA, the CDR3 is TGCGCCAGCAGCTCCAGGGCGCGGGAGGGCACAGATACGCAGTATTTT.

The chain carries TRBV6-2 or TRBV6-3 and TRBJ2-3, with D possibly being TRBD2 (5 bases). Germline values: CDR1 MNHEY, CDR2 SVGEGT. The length of the CDR3 is 14 residues. The germline V and J ends were trimmed by 6 bases and 5 bases, with 15 bases remaining between them. CDR3 bases: TGTGCCAGCAGCCGAGGAGGACTCGGAGATACGCAGTATTTT. The encoded protein is CASSRGGLGDTQYF.

In DNA form, the CDR3 reads TGTGCCAGCAGCGAGTCCCCCGGGGGGTCACCCCTCCACTTT. Its translation: CASSESPGGSPLHF. This chain joins TRBV9 and TRBJ1-6; possibly TRBD1 for D (5 bases). V lost 3 bases and J lost 10, with 14 bases in between. Per germline, CDR1 SGDLS and CDR2 YYNGEE. The CDR3 is 14 residues long. The full variable domain, in which reference TRBV9 and TRBJ1-6 provide the parts outside the CDR3, is DSGVTQTPKHLITATGQRVTLRCSPRSGDLSVYWYQQSLDQGLQFLIQYYNGEERAKGNILERFSAQQFPDLHSELNLSSLELGDSALYFCASSESPGGSPLHFGNGTRLTVT.

This clone was seen only once. The chain couples TRBV13 to TRBJ2-3; 9 bases agree with TRBD2. Germline V gives CDR1 PRHDT, CDR2 FYEKMQ (reference sequence). The CDR3 spans 15 residues. V trimming: 1 base; J trimming: 4 bases; junction bases outside the gene matches: 3. Here the CDR3 reads CASSLAGLASDTQYF. The CDR3 coding sequence is TGTGCCAGCAGCTTAGCGGGACTAGCATCAGATACGCAGTATTTT. Supplemented by reference TRBV13 and TRBJ2-3, the full variable domain reads AAGVIQSPRHLIKEKRETATLKCYPIPRHDTVYWYQQGPGQDPQFLISFYEKMQSDKGSIPDRFSAQQFSDYHSELNMSSLELGDSALYFCASSLAGLASDTQYFGPGTRLTVL.

The chain combines TRBV5-1 with TRBJ1-5; 8 bases agree with TRBD1. The CDR3 is made up of 16 amino acids. The J segment lost 2 bases and the V segment lost 0 bases, leaving 4 bases of the junction unmatched. Germline V lookup: CDR1 SGHRS, CDR2 YFSETQ. CDR3: CASSLVGGQGNQPQHF. In DNA form, the CDR3 reads TGCGCCAGCAGCTTGGTAGGGGGACAGGGCAATCAGCCCCAGCATTTT. Full variable domain (remainder filled in from reference TRBV5-1 and TRBJ1-5): KAGVTQTPRYLIKTRGQQVTLSCSPISGHRSVSWYQQTPGQGLQFLFEYFSETQRNKGNFPGRFSGRQFSNSRSEMNVSTLELGDSALYLCASSLVGGQGNQPQHFGDGTRLSIL.

This chain uses TRBV2 with TRBJ2-2; 9 nucleotides agree with TRBD2. Trimming took 7 bases from V and 1 from J; bases not matched to a gene: 4. Per the germline V gene, CDR1 is SNHLY and CDR2 is FYNNEI. The CDR3 is made up of 15 amino acids. CDR3 amino acids: CASIRTSENTGELFF. The CDR3 bases are TGTGCCAGCATAAGGACTAGCGAGAACACCGGGGAGCTGTTTTTT. The whole variable domain, filled in from reference TRBV2 and TRBJ2-2, reads EPEVTQTPSHQVTQMGQEVILRCVPISNHLYFYWYRQILGQKVEFLVSFYNNEISEKSEIFDDQFSVERPDGSNFTLKIRSTKLEDSAMYFCASIRTSENTGELFFGEGSRLTVL.